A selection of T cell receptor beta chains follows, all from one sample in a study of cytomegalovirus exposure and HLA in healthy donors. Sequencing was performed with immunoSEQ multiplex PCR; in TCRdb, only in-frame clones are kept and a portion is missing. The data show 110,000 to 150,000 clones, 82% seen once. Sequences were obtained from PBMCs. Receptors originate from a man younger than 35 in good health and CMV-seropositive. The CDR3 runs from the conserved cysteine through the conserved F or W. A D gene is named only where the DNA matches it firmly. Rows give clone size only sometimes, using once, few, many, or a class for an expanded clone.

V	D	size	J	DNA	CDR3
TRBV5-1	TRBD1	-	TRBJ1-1	TGCGCCAGCAGCTTCCAGGGGGACCCCCGTGGCACTGAAGCTTTCTTT	CASSFQGDPRGTEAFF
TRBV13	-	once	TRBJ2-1	TGTGCCAGCAGCTGGCCCGGGGGTGGCGGCCCAGTTGGCTCCTACAATGAGCAGTTCTTC	CASSWPGGGGPVGSYNEQFF
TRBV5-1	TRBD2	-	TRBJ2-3	TGCGCCAGCAGCCAAACTAGCGAGATTTACACAGATACGCAGTATTTT	CASSQTSEIYTDTQYF
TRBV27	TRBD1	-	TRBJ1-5	TGTGCCAGCAGTCAAGGGACAGGTGGCAATCAGCCCCAGCATTTT	CASSQGTGGNQPQHF
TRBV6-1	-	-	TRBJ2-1	TGTGCCAGCAGTGAATCGGTGAGCTCCTACAATGAGCAGTTCTTC	CASSESVSSYNEQFF
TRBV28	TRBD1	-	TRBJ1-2	TGTGCCAGCAGTTCACTTCCCGGGACAGGGGGCTATGGCTACACCTTC	CASSSLPGTGGYGYTF
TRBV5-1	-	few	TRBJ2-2	TGCGCCAGCAGCCTAAGACTAGTTTCGAACACCGGGGAGCTGTTTTTT	CASSLRLVSNTGELFF
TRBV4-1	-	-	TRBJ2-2	TGCGCCAGCAGCCAAGAGAGACAAGCAGTGAACACCGGGGAGCTGTTTTTT	CASSQERQAVNTGELFF
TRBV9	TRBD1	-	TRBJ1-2	TGTGCCAGCAGCGTAGATTCACGGGCAGGGGGAGGCTACACCTTC	CASSVDSRAGGGYTF
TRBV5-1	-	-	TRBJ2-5	TGCGCCAGCAGCTTAGGGGGGGAAGAGACCCAGTACTTC	CASSLGGEETQYF
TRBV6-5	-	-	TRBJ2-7	TGTGCCAGCAGTTACAGGGGTTTCTCCTACGAGCAGTACTTC	CASSYRGFSYEQYF
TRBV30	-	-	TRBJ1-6	TGTGCCTGGGAGAGGAATAATTCACCCCTCCACTTT	CAWERNNSPLHF
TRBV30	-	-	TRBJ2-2	TGTGCCTGGAGTGCGCAGGGCGGCGGGGAGCTGTTTTTT	CAWSAQGGGELFF
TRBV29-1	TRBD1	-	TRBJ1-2	TGCAGCGTAGCGGACAGGACTTTAAACTATGGCTACACCTTC	CSVADRTLNYGYTF
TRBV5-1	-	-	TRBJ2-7	TGCGCCAGCAGCGAGGCGGGAAGCTACGAGCAGTACTTC	CASSEAGSYEQYF
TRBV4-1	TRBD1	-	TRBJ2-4	TGCGCCAGCAGCCAACCCGTAAAGAGGGGGCTAGCCAAAAACATTCAGTACTTC	CASSQPVKRGLAKNIQYF
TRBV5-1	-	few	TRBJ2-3	TGCGCCAGCAGCTGGGGTAGGGTCGCGGGATTAAGGACTAGCACAGATACGCAGTATTTT	CASSWGRVAGLRTSTDTQYF
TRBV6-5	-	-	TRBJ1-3	TGTGCCAGCAGTCCGTCCGCGTCCTCTGGAAACACCATATATTTT	CASSPSASSGNTIYF
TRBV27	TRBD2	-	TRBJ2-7	TGTGCCAGCAGTCCGACTAGCGGGAGGAGTTCCTACGAGCAGTACTTC	CASSPTSGRSSYEQYF
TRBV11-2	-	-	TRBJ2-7	TGTGCCAGCAGCTTAGGTAACAGGGTGGGCGAGCAGTACTTC	CASSLGNRVGEQYF
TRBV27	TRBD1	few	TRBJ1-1	TGTGCCAGCAGCCGGGACAGCGACCCATACACTGAAGCTTTCTTT	CASSRDSDPYTEAFF
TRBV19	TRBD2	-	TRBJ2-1	TGTGCCAGTAGCTGGACTAGCGGGAGAGGAACCTACAATGAGCAGTTCTTC	CASSWTSGRGTYNEQFF
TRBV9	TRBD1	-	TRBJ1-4	TGTGCCAGCAGCCTGACGGCGGGACAGGGACTTGAAAAACTGTTTTTT	CASSLTAGQGLEKLFF
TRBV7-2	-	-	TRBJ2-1	TGTGCCAGCAGCCCCCATCCGGGGAGCTCCTACAATGAGCAGTTCTTC	CASSPHPGSSYNEQFF
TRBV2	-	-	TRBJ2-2	TGTGCCAGCAGTGACGACAGGAAGAACACCGGGGAGCTGTTTTTT	CASSDDRKNTGELFF
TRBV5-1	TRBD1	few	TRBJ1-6	TGCGCCAGCAGCAACCCACAGGGGTCACCCCTCCACTTT	CASSNPQGSPLHF
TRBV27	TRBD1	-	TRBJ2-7	TGTGCCAGCAGCCCCAGGGGGCGGGGATCCTACGAGCAGTACTTC	CASSPRGRGSYEQYF
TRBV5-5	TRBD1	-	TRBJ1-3	TGTGCCAGCAGCCCCCGGGACAGGGGATCTGGAAACACCATATATTTT	CASSPRDRGSGNTIYF
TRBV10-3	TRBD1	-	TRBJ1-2	TGTGCCATCAGGGAGGGACAGGGAGGTGGCTACACCTTC	CAIREGQGGGYTF
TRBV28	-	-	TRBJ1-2	TGTGCCAGCAGTTCGGGACTCCTTGATAACTATGGCTACACCTTC	CASSSGLLDNYGYTF
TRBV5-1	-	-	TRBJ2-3	TGCGCCAGCAGCCTCAGCACAGATACGCAGTATTTT	CASSLSTDTQYF
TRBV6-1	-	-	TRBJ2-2	TGTGCCAGCAGGTTCACAAATACGAACACCGGGGAGCTGTTTTTT	CASRFTNTNTGELFF
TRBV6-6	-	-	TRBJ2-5	TGTGCCAGCCGGGGGCGGGCGGGAGAACGAGAGACCCAGTACTTC	CASRGRAGERETQYF
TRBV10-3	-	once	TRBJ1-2	TGTGCCATCAGGGGCGACAGACCCAACTATGGCTACACCTTC	CAIRGDRPNYGYTF
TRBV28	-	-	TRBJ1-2	TGTGCCAGCAGTTTGAGGGGGTCTGACTACACCTTC	CASSLRGSDYTF
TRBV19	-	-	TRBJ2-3	TGTGCCAGTAGTTCCAGGTCAGATACGCAGTATTTT	CASSSRSDTQYF
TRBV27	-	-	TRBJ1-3	TGTGCCAGCAGTTTCCAGTTTGGAAACACCATATATTTT	CASSFQFGNTIYF
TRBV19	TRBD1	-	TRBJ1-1	TGTGCCAGTAGTAAAGGGACAGGAGGCACTGAAGCTTTCTTT	CASSKGTGGTEAFF
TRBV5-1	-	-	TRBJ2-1	TGCGCCAGCAGCTTGGCAGGGACCTACAATGAGCAGTTCTTC	CASSLAGTYNEQFF
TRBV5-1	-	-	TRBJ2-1	TGCGCCAGCAGGGTAACATCCTACAATGAGCAGTTCTTC	CASRVTSYNEQFF
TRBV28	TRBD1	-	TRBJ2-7	TGTGCCAGCAGTTTACGACAGGGGGTCGAGCAGTACTTC	CASSLRQGVEQYF
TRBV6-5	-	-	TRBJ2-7	TGTGCCAGCACCCAAACAGGGAATTCCTACGAGCAGTACTTC	CASTQTGNSYEQYF
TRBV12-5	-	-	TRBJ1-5	TGTGCTAGTGGTTTACTCAATCAGCCCCAGCATTTT	CASGLLNQPQHF
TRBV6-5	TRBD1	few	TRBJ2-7	TGTGCCAGCAGTACCCCCGGGACAGGGATCTACGAGCAGTACTTC	CASSTPGTGIYEQYF
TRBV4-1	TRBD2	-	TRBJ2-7	TGCGCCAGCAGCCAAGGAATTAGCGGGACTACCAGGGCCTACGAGCAGTACTTC	CASSQGISGTTRAYEQYF
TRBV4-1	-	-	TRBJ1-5	TGCGCCAGCAGCCAATTTACAGGGTACAGCCAGCCCCAGCATTTT	CASSQFTGYSQPQHF
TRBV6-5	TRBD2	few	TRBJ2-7	TGTGCCACCTCGGGAGGAGGGCTCTCCTACGAGCAGTACTTC	CATSGGGLSYEQYF
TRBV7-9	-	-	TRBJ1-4	TGTGCCAGCAGTTTGCCTGGGCGAGAGGAAAAACTGTTTTTT	CASSLPGREEKLFF
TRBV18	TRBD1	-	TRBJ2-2	TGTGCCAGCTCACAGGGACAGGGCAACACCGGGGAGCTGTTTTTT	CASSQGQGNTGELFF
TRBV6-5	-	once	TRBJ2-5	TGTGCCAGCAGCTACGGGACTTCGGTCCAAGAGACCCAGTACTTC	CASSYGTSVQETQYF
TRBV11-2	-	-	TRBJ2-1	TGTGCCAGCAGCCCCTCGGGGTGGGACACATACAATGAGCAGTTCTTC	CASSPSGWDTYNEQFF
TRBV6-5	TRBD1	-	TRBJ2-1	TGTGCCAGCAGCTGGGGACAGGGTATCGATGAGCAGTTCTTC	CASSWGQGIDEQFF
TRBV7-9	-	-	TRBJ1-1	TGTGCCAGCACCGTCAACACTGAAGCTTTCTTT	CASTVNTEAFF
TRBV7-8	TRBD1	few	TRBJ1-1	TGTGCCAGCAGCTTAGTCAGGGGGACGGCGAACACTGAAGCTTTCTTT	CASSLVRGTANTEAFF